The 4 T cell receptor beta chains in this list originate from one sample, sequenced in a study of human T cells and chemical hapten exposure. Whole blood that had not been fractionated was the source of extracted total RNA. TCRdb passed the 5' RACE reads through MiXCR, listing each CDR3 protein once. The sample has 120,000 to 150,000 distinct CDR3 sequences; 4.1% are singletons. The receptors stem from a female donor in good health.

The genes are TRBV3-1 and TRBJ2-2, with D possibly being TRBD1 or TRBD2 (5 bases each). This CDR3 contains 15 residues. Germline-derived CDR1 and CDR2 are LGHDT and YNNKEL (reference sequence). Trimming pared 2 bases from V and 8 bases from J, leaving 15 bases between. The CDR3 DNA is TGTGCCAGCAGCCAACCCTCATTCGGGGCGGGGGAGCTGTTTTTT. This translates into CASSQPSFGAGELFF.

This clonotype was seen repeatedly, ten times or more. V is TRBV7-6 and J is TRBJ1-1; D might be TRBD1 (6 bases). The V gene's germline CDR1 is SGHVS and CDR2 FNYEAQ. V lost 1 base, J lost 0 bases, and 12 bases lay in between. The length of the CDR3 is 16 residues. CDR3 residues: CASSLEQGAMNTEAFF. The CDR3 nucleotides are TGTGCCAGCAGCTTAGAACAGGGAGCTATGAACACTGAAGCTTTCTTT.

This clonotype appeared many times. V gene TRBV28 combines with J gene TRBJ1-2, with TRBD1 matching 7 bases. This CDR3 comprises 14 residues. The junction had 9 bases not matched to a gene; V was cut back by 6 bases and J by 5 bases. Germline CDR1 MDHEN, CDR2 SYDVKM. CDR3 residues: CASRDRNLVYGYTF. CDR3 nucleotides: TGTGCCAGCAGGGACAGGAACCTAGTTTATGGCTACACCTTC.

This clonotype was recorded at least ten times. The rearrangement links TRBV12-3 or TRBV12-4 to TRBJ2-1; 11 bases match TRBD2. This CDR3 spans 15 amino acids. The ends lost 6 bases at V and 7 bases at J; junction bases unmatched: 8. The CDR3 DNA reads TGTGCCAGCAGCACACTAGCGGGGGTCTCTAATGAGCAGTTCTTC. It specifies CASSTLAGVSNEQFF.